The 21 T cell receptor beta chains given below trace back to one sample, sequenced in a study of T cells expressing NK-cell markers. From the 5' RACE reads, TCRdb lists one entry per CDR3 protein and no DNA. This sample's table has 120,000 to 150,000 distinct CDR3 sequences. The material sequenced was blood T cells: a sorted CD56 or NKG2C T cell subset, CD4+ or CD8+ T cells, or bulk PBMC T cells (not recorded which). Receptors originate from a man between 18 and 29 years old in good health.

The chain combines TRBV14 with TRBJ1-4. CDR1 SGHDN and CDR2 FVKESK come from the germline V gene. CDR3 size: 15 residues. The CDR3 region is CASSQDHGRGEKLFF.

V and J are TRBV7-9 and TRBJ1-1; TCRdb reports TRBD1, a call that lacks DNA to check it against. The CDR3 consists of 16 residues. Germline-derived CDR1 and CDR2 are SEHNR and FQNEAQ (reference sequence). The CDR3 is CASSYDLLGVNTEAFF.

CDR3 region: CASSLDGTVGYNEQFF. V and J are TRBV11-1 and TRBJ2-1; no DNA is available, so the TRBD1 call from TCRdb remains unchecked. The germline V gene encodes CDR1 SGHAT and CDR2 FQDESV (reference sequence). The CDR3 extends over 16 amino acids.

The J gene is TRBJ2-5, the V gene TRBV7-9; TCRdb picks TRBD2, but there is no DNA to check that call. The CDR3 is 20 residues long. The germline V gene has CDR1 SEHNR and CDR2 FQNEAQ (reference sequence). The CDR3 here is CASSDLRLAGEGRVKETQYF. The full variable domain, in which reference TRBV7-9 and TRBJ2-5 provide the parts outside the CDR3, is DTGVSQNPRHKITKRGQNVTFRCDPISEHNRLYWYRQTLGQGPEFLTYFQNEAQLEKSRLLSDRFSAERPKGSFSTLEIQRTEQGDSAMYLCASSDLRLAGEGRVKETQYFGPGTRLLVL.

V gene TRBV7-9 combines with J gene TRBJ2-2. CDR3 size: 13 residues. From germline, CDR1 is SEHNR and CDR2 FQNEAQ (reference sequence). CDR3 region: CASSPRSSGELFF.

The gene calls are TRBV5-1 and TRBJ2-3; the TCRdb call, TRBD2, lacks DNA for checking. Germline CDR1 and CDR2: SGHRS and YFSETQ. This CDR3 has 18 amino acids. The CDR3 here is CASSLGGPGLLVPDTQYF.

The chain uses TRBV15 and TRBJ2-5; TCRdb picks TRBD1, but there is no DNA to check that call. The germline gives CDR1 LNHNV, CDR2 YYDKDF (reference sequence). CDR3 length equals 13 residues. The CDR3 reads CATSSQGAETQYF.

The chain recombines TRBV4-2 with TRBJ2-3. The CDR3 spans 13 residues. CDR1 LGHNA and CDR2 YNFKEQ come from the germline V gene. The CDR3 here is CASSQGSTDTQYF.

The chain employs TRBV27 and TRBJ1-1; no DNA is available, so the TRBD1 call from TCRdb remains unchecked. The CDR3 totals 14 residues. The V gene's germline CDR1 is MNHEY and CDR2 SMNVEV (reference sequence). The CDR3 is CASSLGPTGTEAFF.

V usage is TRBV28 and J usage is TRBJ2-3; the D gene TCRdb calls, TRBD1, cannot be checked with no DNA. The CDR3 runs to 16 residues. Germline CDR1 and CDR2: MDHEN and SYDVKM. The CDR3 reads CASSPLQTPSTDTQYF.

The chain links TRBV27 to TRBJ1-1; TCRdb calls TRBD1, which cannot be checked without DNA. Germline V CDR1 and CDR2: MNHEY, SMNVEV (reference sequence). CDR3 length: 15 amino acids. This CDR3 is CASSLTSGTNTEAFF.

Here the CDR3 reads CASRPTGNTGELFF. The V and J genes are TRBV12-3 or TRBV12-4 and TRBJ2-2; the D gene TCRdb calls, TRBD1, cannot be checked with no DNA. This CDR3 has 14 residues.

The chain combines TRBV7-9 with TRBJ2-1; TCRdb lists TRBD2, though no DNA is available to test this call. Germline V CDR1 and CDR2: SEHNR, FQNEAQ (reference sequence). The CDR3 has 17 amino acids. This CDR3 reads CASSLWSPTSSYNEQFF. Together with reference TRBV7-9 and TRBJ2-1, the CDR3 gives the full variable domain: DTGVSQNPRHKITKRGQNVTFRCDPISEHNRLYWYRQTLGQGPEFLTYFQNEAQLEKSRLLSDRFSAERPKGSFSTLEIQRTEQGDSAMYLCASSLWSPTSSYNEQFFGPGTRLTVL.

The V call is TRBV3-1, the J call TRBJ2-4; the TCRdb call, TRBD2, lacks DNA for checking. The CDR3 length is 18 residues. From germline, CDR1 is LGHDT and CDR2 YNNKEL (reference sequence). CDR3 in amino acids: CASSQDLRHGRAKNIQYF.

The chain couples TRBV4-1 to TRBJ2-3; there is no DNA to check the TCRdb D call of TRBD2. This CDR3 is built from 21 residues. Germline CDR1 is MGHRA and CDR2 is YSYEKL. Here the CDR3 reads CASSQDGWASGDRRGTDTQYF.

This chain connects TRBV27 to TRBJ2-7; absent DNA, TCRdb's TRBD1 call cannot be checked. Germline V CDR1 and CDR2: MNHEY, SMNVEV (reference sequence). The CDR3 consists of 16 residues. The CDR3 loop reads CASSPHPGTGLYEQYF.

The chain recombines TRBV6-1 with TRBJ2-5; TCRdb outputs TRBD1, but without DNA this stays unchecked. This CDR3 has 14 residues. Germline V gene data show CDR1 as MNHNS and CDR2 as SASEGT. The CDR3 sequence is CASRGWAGQETQYF.

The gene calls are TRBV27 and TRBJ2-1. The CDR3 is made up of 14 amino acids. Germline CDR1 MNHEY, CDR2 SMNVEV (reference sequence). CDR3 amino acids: CASSLPGSIHEQFF.

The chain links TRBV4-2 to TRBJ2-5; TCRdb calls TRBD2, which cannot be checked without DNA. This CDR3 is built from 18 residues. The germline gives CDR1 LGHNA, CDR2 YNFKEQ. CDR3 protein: CASSLRLAGALFQETQYF.

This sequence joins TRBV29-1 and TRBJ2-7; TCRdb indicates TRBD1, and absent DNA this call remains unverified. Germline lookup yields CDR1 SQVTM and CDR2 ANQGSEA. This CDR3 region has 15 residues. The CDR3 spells CSVVVGTGSSYEQYF.

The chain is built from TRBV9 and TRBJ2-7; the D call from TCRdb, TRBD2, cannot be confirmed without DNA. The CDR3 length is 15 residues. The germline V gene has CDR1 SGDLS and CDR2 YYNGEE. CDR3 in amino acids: CASSVEGLPSNEQYF.